The 30 T cell receptor beta chains in this list originate from one sample, sequenced in a study of glioma-infiltrating T cells. Amplification of TCR alpha and beta CDR3 regions from RNA used iRepertoire nested multiplex PCR. In TCRdb, the multiplex PCR reads were re-called with MiXCR into one record per CDR3 protein. The table lists more than 90,000 distinct CDR3 sequences, approximately 42% of them singletons, with more than 30% in the top ten. The sequenced material came from glioma tissue, nonneoplastic brain tissue, or PBMCs (not recorded which). These TCRs come from a human donor with low-grade glioma or glioblastoma, undergoing nonglioma brain surgery, or in good health (not recorded which).

This clonotype was seen repeatedly, ten times or more. The rearrangement uses TRBV4-2 and TRBJ2-3; TRBD1 matches 7 bases. V shed 4 bases, J shed 6 bases, and the junction held 10 bases outside the gene matches. Germline V CDR1 and CDR2: LGHNA, YNFKEQ. The CDR3 extends over 15 amino acids. In DNA form, the CDR3 reads TGTGCCAGCAGCCCGAGTAGAGGGGGCGGGGATACGCAGTATTTT. Its protein product is CASSPSRGGGDTQYF.

The V and J genes are TRBV7-3 and TRBJ2-7; D is perhaps TRBD1 (6 bases). V lost 1 base and J lost 3, with 13 bases in between. Germline CDR1 and CDR2: SGHTA and FQGTGA. CDR3 size: 15 residues. CDR3 sequence (DNA): TGTGCCAGCAGCTTAATCCCAGGGGACCTCTACGAGCAGTACTTC. Its translation is CASSLIPGDLYEQYF.

The J gene is TRBJ2-5, the V gene TRBV6-6; 11 bases align to TRBD2. The CDR3 has 17 residues. After removal of 6 bases from V and 4 bases from J, the junction contained 13 bases not matched to a gene. The germline V gene has CDR1 MNHNY and CDR2 SVGAGI (reference sequence). CDR3 coding DNA: TGTGCCAGCAGCGACAGGCTAGCGGGAGGCCGGGGAGAGACCCAGTACTTC. Protein product: CASSDRLAGGRGETQYF.

To note about this clonotype: A much larger clone differs by one base, so this may be a read error. The chain recombines TRBV11-2 with TRBJ2-2; 10 nucleotides agree with TRBD1. Germline assignment: CDR1 SGHAT and CDR2 FQNNGV. The CDR3 totals 20 residues. Unmatched junction bases numbered 19, after V lost 3 bases and J lost 6 bases. The CDR3 loop reads CASSFRSGQGPTSIAGELFF. CDR3 nucleotide sequence: TGTGCCAGCAGCTTTAGATCGGGACAGGGGCCAACGAGTATTGCCGGGGAGCTGTTTTTT.

This clonotype was seen repeatedly, ten times or more. The chain links TRBV11-1 to TRBJ2-7; D possibly corresponds to TRBD1 (6 bases). This CDR3 contains 14 residues. CDR1 SGHAT and CDR2 FQDESV come from the germline V gene (reference sequence). V was trimmed by 4 bases and J by 2 bases, leaving 12 bases between them. CDR3 region: CASSSRTATYEQYF. CDR3 nucleotide sequence: TGTGCCAGCAGCTCCAGGACAGCTACCTACGAGCAGTACTTC. Together with reference TRBV11-1 and TRBJ2-7, the CDR3 gives the full variable domain: EAEVAQSPRYKITEKSQAVAFWCDPISGHATLYWYRQILGQGPELLVQFQDESVVDDSQLPKDRFSAERLKGVDSTLKIQPAELGDSAMYLCASSSRTATYEQYFGPGTRLTVT.

This clonotype was recorded at least ten times. This chain joins TRBV2 and TRBJ2-3, with D unclear. This CDR3 contains 13 residues. Between the trimmed V and J ends, which lost 5 bases and 0 bases, there was a span of 6 bases. CDR1 is SNHLY and CDR2 is FYNNEI in the germline V gene. For the CDR3, the DNA is TGTGCCAGCAGTACCCTTAGCACAGATACGCAGTATTTT. Translation gives CASSTLSTDTQYF.

Regarding this clonotype: Germline is not matched at one junction end, which may reflect a read error. The V gene is TRBV6-1, the J gene TRBJ1-2; no definite D call. This CDR3 contains 10 residues. Germline-derived CDR1 and CDR2 are MNHNS and SASEGT. DNA of the CDR3: TGTGCCAGCGGAGGATATGGCTACAACTTC. This codes for CASGGYGYNF.

Ten or more counts support this clonotype. The chain couples TRBV20-1 to TRBJ1-5; TRBD1 aligns across 7 bases. This CDR3 contains 13 residues. The germline V gene encodes CDR1 DFQATT and CDR2 SNEGSKA (reference sequence). The V gene end was trimmed by 6 bases and the J gene end by 4 bases; junction bases not matched to a gene: 6. The CDR3 coding sequence is TGCAGTGCGCTTCCAGGGGGAAATCAGCCCCAGCATTTT. Translated: CSALPGGNQPQHF.

In this sample, this clonotype turned up many times. V is TRBV2 and J is TRBJ1-2, with D unresolved. V dropped 6 bases and J dropped 1 base, with 15 bases sitting between them. The CDR3 is 15 amino acids. The V gene's germline CDR1 is SNHLY and CDR2 FYNNEI. Written as DNA, the CDR3 is TGTGCCAGCAGATTGGAACCGACTTTTAACTATGGCTACACCTTC. Protein product: CASRLEPTFNYGYTF.

On this clonotype itself: A read error may explain this, as a much larger clone is one base away. The V gene is TRBV29-1, the J gene TRBJ2-7, with unresolved D. The CDR3 length is 10 residues. Germline CDR1 is SQVTM and CDR2 is ANQGSEA. The V end lost 8 bases, the J end lost 5 bases, and 10 bases lay between the germline ends. The CDR3 is CSIVVDEQYF. CDR3 bases: TGCAGCATTGTCGTCGACGAGCAGTACTTC.

Concerning this clonotype: This may come from a read error, since a much larger clone is one base off. This chain links TRBV2 with TRBJ2-1; D might be TRBD1 (5 bases). The germline V and J ends were trimmed by 1 base and 5 bases, with 12 bases remaining between them. CDR1 SNHLY and CDR2 FYNNEI come from the germline V gene. This CDR3 is built from 15 residues. CDR3 sequence: CASSEEVQADNEQFF. The CDR3 coding sequence is TGTGCCAGCAGTGAAGAGGTACAGGCCGACAATGAGCAGTTCTTC. Based on the CDR3 plus reference TRBV2 and TRBJ2-1, the full variable domain is EPEVTQTPSHQVTQMGQEVILRCVPISNHLYFYWYRQILGQKVEFLVSFYNNEISEKSEIFDDQFSVERPDGSNFTLKIRSTKLEDSAMYFCASSEEVQADNEQFFGPGTRLTVL.

This clonotype came up many times. This sequence joins TRBV7-6 and TRBJ2-7; 8 bases fit TRBD1. CDR3 length: 14 amino acids. V dropped 5 bases and J dropped 2; count of bases not matched to a gene: 5. Germline V gene lookup returns CDR1 SGHVS and CDR2 FNYEAQ. CDR3 DNA: TGTGCCAGCAGCCGCAGGGGGCGCCCCTACGAGCAGTACTTC. Protein sequence: CASSRRGRPYEQYF.

A word on this clonotype: One end of the junction fails to match germline, which may point to a read error. This chain links TRBV3-1 with TRBJ1-3, with 10 nucleotides matching TRBD1. The CDR3 length is 14 residues. Germline V gene sequence: CDR1 LGHDT, CDR2 YNNKEL (reference sequence). The CDR3 is CACSSTGGFNTIYF. CDR3 in DNA: TGTGCCTGCAGCTCGACAGGGGGCTTCAACACCATATATTTC.

This clonotype was observed many times. The chain has TRBV18 and TRBJ2-1; 7 bases line up with TRBD2. This CDR3 is 15 amino acids long. Germline V gene sequence: CDR1 KGHSH, CDR2 LQKENI. J lost 0 bases, V lost 3 bases, and 2 bases had no gene match. CDR3 region: CASSPGGISYNEQFF. In DNA, the CDR3 is TGTGCCAGCTCACCGGGGGGGATCTCCTACAATGAGCAGTTCTTC.

The rearrangement links TRBV4-1 to TRBJ2-1; a possible D gene is TRBD2 (6 bases). V was clipped by 4 bases and J by 7 bases, with 20 bases between them. CDR1 is MGHRA, CDR2 YSYEKL, per germline. This CDR3 comprises 16 residues. CDR3 in amino acids: CASSRVLGGPLNEQFF. In DNA, the CDR3 is TGCGCCAGCAGCCGAGTCCTCGGGGGACCGTTGAATGAGCAGTTCTTC.

This chain uses TRBV19 with TRBJ2-1; perhaps D is TRBD1 or TRBD2 (5 bases each). The germline gives CDR1 LNHDA, CDR2 SQIVND (reference sequence). This CDR3 comprises 15 residues. The V end was cut by 4 bases, the J end by 8 bases, with 18 bases between. For the CDR3, the DNA is TGTGCCAGTAGTACGAAAGTGGACGGGACCCATGAGCAGTTCTTC. Residues: CASSTKVDGTHEQFF.

Turning to this clonotype: One junction end disagrees with the germline gene, perhaps due to a read error. The rearrangement joins TRBV28 to TRBJ2-1, with a weak D call TRBD1 (5 bases). The CDR3 runs 13 residues. The germline V gene encodes CDR1 MDHEN and CDR2 SYDVKM. CDR3 residues: CASRKRQLNEQSF. CDR3 DNA: TGTGCCAGCAGGAAACGACAGCTCAATGAGCAGTCCTTC.

This chain connects TRBV12-5 to TRBJ1-5; the D gene is possibly TRBD1 (5 bases). The CDR3 loop spans 14 amino acids. The germline CDR1 and CDR2 sequences are LGHNT and FRNRAP. The germline V and J ends were trimmed by 4 bases and 2 bases, with 9 bases remaining between them. The CDR3 DNA is TGTGCTAGTGGTTCGGGGGGACGCAATCAGCCCCAGCATTTT. It is translated as CASGSGGRNQPQHF.

As to this clonotype: A much larger clone is a single base away; this may be a read error. This rearrangement joins TRBV24-1 to TRBJ2-5; tentatively, D is TRBD1 (5 bases). V was cut by 5 bases and J by 5 bases, with 32 bases left in between. Germline-derived CDR1 and CDR2 are KGHDR and SFDVKD. The CDR3 runs 20 residues. The CDR3 loop reads CATSGRGEPDTPVLQETQYF. The CDR3 DNA is TGTGCCACCAGTGGCCGAGGCGAGCCGGACACCCCGGTTCTTCAGGAGACCCAGTACTTC.

This chain uses TRBV6-8 with TRBJ2-7; 12 nucleotides match TRBD1. Germline CDR1 reads MNHGY; CDR2 reads SAAAGT. This CDR3 spans 15 amino acids. After removal of 6 bases from V and 7 bases from J, the junction contained 10 bases not matched to a gene. This CDR3 reads CASSYLGQGAREQYF. CDR3 nucleotide sequence: TGTGCCAGCAGCTATTTGGGACAGGGGGCGCGAGAGCAGTACTTC.

Comments on this clonotype: The junction departs from germline at one end; a sequencing error may be responsible. The V and J genes are TRBV25-1 and TRBJ1-1; TRBD1 agrees at 8 bases. CDR1 MGHDK and CDR2 SYGVNS come from the germline V gene. The length of the CDR3 is 13 residues. The CDR3 loop reads CASSDGQGTEAFF. CDR3 coding DNA: TGTGCCAGCAGTGACGGACAGGGCACTGAAGCTTTCTTC.

The chain is built from TRBV20-1 and TRBJ1-1; TRBD1 is a possible D gene (6 bases). The germline V gene has CDR1 DFQATT and CDR2 SNEGSKA (reference sequence). This CDR3 contains 14 residues. V gave up 2 bases and J gave up 0 bases, with 10 bases separating them. The CDR3 here is CSARQGTVNTEAFF. The CDR3 region has the DNA TGCAGTGCTAGACAGGGGACCGTGAACACTGAAGCTTTCTTT.

This clonotype appeared a single time. The J gene is TRBJ2-7, the V gene TRBV24-1; 8 bases fit TRBD2. V trimming: 6 bases; J trimming: 3 bases; junction bases outside the gene matches: 12. The CDR3 has 16 amino acids. Germline CDR1 is KGHDR and CDR2 is SFDVKD. CDR3 DNA sequence: TGTGCCACCAGTCTCAGGAGTATTAGCGGGATCTACGAGCAGTACTTC. It encodes CATSLRSISGIYEQYF.

The rearrangement joins TRBV15 to TRBJ2-3; 8 bases fit TRBD2. Per germline, CDR1 LNHNV and CDR2 YYDKDF (reference sequence). CDR3 size: 15 residues. Germline trimming cut 1 base from V and 13 bases from J; bases unmatched to any gene: 13. In DNA form, the CDR3 reads TGTGCCACCAGCAGAGCGGGGGGGCGCCAAGAGACCGAGTATTTT. Translation gives CATSRAGGRQETEYF.

In its sample, this clonotype was seen once. The missing conserved phenylalanine or tryptophan at the end of this CDR3 makes a read error likely. The gene calls are TRBV10-3 and TRBJ2-5, with TRBD2 identical over 13 bases. CDR3 length: 16 amino acids. V lost 2 bases and J lost 4; bases outside the gene matches: 4. The germline CDR1 and CDR2 sequences are ENHRY and SYGVKD. The CDR3 region has the DNA TGTGCCATCAGTGAGAGGACTAGCGGGGGTTCAGAGACCCAGTACATC. Translation: CAISERTSGGSETQYI.

V gene TRBV6-6 combines with J gene TRBJ2-5; D gene ambiguous. In germline, CDR1 is MNHNY, CDR2 SVGAGI (reference sequence). The CDR3 runs 12 residues. V was trimmed by 5 bases and J by 10 bases, leaving 14 bases between them. The CDR3 loop reads CASSPQQGNQYF. CDR3 coding DNA: TGTGCCAGCAGTCCGCAACAAGGGAACCAGTACTTC.

Of note for this clonotype: The junction departs from the called germline gene at one end, perhaps through a read error. CDR3 nucleotide sequence: TGTGACAGCAGTTACGCACGGGCCTGGGAGACCCAGTACTTC. Translating gives CDSSYARAWETQYF. The genes are TRBV6-6 and TRBJ2-5, with D uncertain. Germline CDR1 MNHNY, CDR2 SVGAGI (reference sequence). This CDR3 contains 14 residues.

This clonotype was picked up many times. The chain has TRBV3-1 and TRBJ2-7; D gene uncertain. Germline CDR1 is LGHDT and CDR2 is YNNKEL (reference sequence). V lost 0 bases, J lost 3 bases, and 15 bases lay in between. The CDR3 contains 16 residues. The CDR3 is CASSQDGMVLLYEQYF. CDR3 nucleotides: TGTGCCAGCAGCCAAGATGGGATGGTCCTACTCTACGAGCAGTACTTC.

This clonotype was observed a single time. The chain is built from TRBV18 and TRBJ2-5; D is perhaps TRBD1 (5 bases). The CDR3 extends over 13 amino acids. Between the trimmed V and J ends, which lost 3 bases and 9 bases, there was a span of 14 bases. Germline CDR1 is KGHSH and CDR2 is LQKENI. CDR3 region: CASSPGHGKAQYF. CDR3 sequence (DNA): TGTGCCAGCTCACCCGGACATGGAAAGGCCCAGTACTTC.

The chain has TRBV28 and TRBJ2-1, with 8 bases that match TRBD2. The CDR3 has 15 residues. CDR1 and CDR2 from the germline V gene are MDHEN and SYDVKM. DNA for the CDR3: TGTGCTAGCCAAAGGGCGACTAGCGTGAACGATGAGCAGTTCTTC. Amino acids: CASQRATSVNDEQFF.